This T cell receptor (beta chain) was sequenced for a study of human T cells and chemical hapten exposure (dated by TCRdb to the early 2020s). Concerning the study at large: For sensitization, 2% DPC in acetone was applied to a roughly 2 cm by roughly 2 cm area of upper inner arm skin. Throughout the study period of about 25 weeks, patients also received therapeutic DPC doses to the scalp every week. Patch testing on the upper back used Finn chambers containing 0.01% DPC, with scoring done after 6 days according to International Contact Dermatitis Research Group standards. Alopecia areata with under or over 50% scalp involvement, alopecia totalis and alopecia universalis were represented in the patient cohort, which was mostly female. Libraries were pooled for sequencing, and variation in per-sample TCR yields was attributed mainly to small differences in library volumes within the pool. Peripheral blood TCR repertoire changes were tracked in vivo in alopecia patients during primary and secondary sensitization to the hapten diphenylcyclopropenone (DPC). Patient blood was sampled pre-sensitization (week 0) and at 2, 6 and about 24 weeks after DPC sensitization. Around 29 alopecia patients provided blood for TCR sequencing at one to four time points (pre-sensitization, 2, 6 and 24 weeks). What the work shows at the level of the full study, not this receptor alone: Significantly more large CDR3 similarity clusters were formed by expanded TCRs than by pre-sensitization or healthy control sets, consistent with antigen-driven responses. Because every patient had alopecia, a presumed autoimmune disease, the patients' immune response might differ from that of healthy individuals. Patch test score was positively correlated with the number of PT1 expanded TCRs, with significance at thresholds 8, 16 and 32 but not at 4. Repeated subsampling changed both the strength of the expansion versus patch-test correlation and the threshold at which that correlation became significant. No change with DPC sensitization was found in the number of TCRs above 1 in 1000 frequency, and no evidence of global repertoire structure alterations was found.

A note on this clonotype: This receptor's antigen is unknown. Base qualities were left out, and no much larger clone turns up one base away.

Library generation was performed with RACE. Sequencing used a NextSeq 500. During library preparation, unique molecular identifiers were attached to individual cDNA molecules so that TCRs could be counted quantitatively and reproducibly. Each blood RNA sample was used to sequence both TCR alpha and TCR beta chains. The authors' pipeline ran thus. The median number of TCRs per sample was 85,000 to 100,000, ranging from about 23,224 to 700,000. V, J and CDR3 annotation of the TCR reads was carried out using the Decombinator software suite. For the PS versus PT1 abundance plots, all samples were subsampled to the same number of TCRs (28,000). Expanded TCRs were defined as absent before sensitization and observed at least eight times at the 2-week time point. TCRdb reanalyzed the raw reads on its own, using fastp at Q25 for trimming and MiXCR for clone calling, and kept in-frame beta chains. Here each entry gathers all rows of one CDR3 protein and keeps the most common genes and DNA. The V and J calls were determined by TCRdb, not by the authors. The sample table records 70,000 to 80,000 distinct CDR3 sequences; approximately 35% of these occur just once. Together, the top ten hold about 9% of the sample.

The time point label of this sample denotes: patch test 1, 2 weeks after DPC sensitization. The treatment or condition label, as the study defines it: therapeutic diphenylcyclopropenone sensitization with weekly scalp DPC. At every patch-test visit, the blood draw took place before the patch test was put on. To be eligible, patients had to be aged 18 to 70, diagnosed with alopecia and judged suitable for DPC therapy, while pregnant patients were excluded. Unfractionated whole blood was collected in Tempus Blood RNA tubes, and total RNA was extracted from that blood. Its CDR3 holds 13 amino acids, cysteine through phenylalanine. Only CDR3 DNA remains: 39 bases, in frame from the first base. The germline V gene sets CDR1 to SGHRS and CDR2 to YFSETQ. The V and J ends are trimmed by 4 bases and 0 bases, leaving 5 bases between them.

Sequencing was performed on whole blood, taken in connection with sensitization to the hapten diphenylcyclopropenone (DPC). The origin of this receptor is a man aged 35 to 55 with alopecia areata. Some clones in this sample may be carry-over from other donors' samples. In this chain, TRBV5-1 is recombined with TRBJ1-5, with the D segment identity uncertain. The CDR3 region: CASSQDSNQPQHF. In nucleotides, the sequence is TGCGCCAGCAGCCAGGATAGCAATCAGCCCCAGCATTTT.